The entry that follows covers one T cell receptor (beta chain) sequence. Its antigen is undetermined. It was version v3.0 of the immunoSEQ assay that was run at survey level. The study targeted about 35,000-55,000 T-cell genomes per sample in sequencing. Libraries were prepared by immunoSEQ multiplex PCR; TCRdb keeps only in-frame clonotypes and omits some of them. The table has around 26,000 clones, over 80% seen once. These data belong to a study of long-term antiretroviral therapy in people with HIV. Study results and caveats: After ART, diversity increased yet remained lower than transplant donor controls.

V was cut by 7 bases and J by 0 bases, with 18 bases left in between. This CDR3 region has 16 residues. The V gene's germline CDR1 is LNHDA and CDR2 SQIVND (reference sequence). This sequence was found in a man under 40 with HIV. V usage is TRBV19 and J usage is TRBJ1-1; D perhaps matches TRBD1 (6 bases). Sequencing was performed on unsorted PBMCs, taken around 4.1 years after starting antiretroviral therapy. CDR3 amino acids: CASTAGGADMNTEAFF. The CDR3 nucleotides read TGTGCCAGTACAGCGGGGGGGGCGGATATGAACACTGAAGCTTTCTTT.